This T cell receptor (beta chain) was sequenced during a study of cytomegalovirus exposure and HLA in healthy donors. Study observations and caveats: It was reported that the classifier diagnosed cytomegalovirus status with high specificity and sensitivity in both the original and validation cohorts.

On this clone itself: The antigen is undetermined.

The ends were cut back, 0 bases at V and 4 bases at J, with 19 bases in the middle. Germline assignment: CDR1 LNHNV and CDR2 YYDKDF (reference sequence). This CDR3 has 17 residues. In the PCR, 60 Vbeta and 13 Jbeta primers were used. Method: immunoSEQ multiplex PCR; TCRdb's copy keeps in-frame clones and lacks some. Altogether roughly 150,000 clones are present, approximately 80% being singletons, with the ten largest covering approximately 15%. The clonotype comes from a woman aged 40 to 50 in good health and CMV-seronegative. Sequenced: PBMCs. The genes are TRBV15 and TRBJ2-7, with D perhaps TRBD2 (6 bases). The CDR3 sequence is CATSRDIWGELGYEQYF. DNA of the CDR3: TGTGCCACCAGCAGAGATATTTGGGGGGAGCTGGGGTACGAGCAGTACTTC.